The clone carrying this T cell receptor (beta chain) was found many times. TCRbeta library preparation incorporated unique molecular identifiers. Using its own MiXCR run on the PCR reads, TCRdb lists one record per CDR3 protein. The sample lists 640,000 or so distinct CDR3 sequences, roughly 17% occurring once. V gave up 1 base and J gave up 3 bases; unmatched junction bases: 6. CDR1 is DFQATT, CDR2 SNEGSKA, per germline (reference sequence). CDR3 length equals 16 residues. These data originate in a study of T-cell reconstitution after alpha-beta-depleted transplantation in children. The sequences come from PBMCs from the stem cell graft donor, collected from the stem cell graft. This chain connects TRBV20-1 to TRBJ2-3, with 11 bases that match TRBD1. The receptor was isolated from a human donor who donated a stem cell graft to a child with acute myeloid leukemia. The CDR3 reads CSARALGQGATDTQYF. The CDR3 DNA reads TGCAGTGCTAGAGCCCTCGGACAGGGGGCAACAGATACGCAGTATTTT.